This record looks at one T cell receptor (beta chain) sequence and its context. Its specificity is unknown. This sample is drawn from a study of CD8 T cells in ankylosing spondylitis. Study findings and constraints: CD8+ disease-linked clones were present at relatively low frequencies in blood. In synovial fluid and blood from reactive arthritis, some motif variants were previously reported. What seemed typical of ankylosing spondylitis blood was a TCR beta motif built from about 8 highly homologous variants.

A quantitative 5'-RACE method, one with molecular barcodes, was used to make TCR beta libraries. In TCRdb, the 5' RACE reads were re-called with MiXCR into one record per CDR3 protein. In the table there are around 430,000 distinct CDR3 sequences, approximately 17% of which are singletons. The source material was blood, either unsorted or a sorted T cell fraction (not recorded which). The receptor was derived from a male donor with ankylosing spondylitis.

In DNA form, the CDR3 reads TGTGCCAGCAGGTCAAGGGGCAGGGGTTATTCCGGGGAGCTGTTTTTT. This sequence encodes CASRSRGRGYSGELFF. The chain has TRBV5-6 and TRBJ2-2, with D possibly TRBD1 on 6 matching bases. Germline CDR1 is SGHDT and CDR2 is YYEEEE. The CDR3 has 16 residues. Deletions cut 5 bases from V and 6 bases from J, with 20 bases between. Looking up the rest from reference TRBV5-6 and TRBJ2-2 gives the full variable domain: DAGVTQSPTHLIKTRGQQVTLRCSPKSGHDTVSWYQQALGQGPQFIFQYYEEEERQRGNFPDRFSGHQFPNYSSELNVNALLLGDSALYLCASRSRGRGYSGELFFGEGSRLTVL.